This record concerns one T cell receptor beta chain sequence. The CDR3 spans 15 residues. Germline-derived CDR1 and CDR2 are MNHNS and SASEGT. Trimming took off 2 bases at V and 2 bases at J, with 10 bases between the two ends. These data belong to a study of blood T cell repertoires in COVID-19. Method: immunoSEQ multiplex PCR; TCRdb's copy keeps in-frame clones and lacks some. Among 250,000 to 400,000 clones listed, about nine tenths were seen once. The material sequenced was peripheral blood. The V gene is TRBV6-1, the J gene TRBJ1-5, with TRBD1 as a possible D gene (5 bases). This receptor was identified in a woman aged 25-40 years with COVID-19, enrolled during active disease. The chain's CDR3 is CASSERQWGNQPQHF. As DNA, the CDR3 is TGTGCCAGCAGTGAACGACAGTGGGGCAATCAGCCCCAGCATTTT.